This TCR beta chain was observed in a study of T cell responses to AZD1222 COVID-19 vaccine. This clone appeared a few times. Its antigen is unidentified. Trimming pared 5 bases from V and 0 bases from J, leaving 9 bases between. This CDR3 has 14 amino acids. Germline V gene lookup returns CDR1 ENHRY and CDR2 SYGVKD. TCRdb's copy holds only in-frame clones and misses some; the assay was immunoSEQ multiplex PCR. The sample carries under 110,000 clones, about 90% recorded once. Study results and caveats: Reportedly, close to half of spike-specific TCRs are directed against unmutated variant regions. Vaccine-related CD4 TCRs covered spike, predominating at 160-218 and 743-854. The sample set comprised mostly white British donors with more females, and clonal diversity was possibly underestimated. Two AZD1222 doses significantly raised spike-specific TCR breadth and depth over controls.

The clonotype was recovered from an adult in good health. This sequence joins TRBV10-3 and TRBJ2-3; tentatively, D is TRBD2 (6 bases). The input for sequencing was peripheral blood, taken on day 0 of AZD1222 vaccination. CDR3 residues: CAISRLESTDTQYF. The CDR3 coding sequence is TGTGCCATCAGTCGACTAGAGAGCACAGATACGCAGTATTTT.